These T cell receptor beta chains were read from a single sample in a study of T cell repertoires in cytomegalovirus infection. TCRdb passed the reads through MiXCR, listing each CDR3 protein once. The sample has some 150,000 distinct CDR3 sequences; under 8% are singletons. The specimen was PBMCs. These receptors all come from a human donor in good health (CMV status not recorded). Some clones in this sample may be carry-over from other donors' samples. The CDR3 runs from the conserved cysteine through the conserved F or W. The D gene is left open where the match is weak. Expanded clones are given a class, and other clones once, few, many or no size at all.

cdr3_length d_call j_call clone_size v_call cdr3_nt cdr3_aa
12 - TRBJ2-3 few TRBV20-1 TGCAGTGCTAGACGTGACCCAGATACGCAGTATTTT CSARRDPDTQYF
14 - TRBJ1-2 many TRBV7-6 TGTGCCAGCAGCTTACCTGGCAGAAACTATGGCTACACCTTC CASSLPGRNYGYTF
14 TRBD1 TRBJ1-4 - TRBV4-2 TGTGCCAGCAGATCGACAGGGGGCTTGGAAAAACTGTTTTTT CASRSTGGLEKLFF
18 TRBD2 TRBJ2-5 many TRBV5-1 TGCGCCAGCAGCCGTTGGGCTAGCGGGGGGCTCACCCAAGAGACCCAGTACTTC CASSRWASGGLTQETQYF
13 TRBD1 TRBJ2-1 many TRBV10-3 TGTGCCATCAGGGGACAGGGCGGCAATGAGCAGTTCTTC CAIRGQGGNEQFF
15 TRBD1 TRBJ1-6 many TRBV6-1 TGTGCCAGCAGTCCGACAGGGGGCGTTGATTCACCCCTCCACTTT CASSPTGGVDSPLHF
16 TRBD1 TRBJ1-5 many TRBV30 TGTGCCTGGAGTAAACAGGGGAAGGGAGGAAATCAGCCCCAGCATTTT CAWSKQGKGGNQPQHF
15 - TRBJ1-6 many TRBV7-2 TGTGCCAGCAGCTTCGCCGGGGGCAGGGATTCACCCCTCCACTTT CASSFAGGRDSPLHF
15 - TRBJ2-5 many TRBV7-2 TGTGCCAGCAGCGACGAGGGATTAAGGCAAGAGACCCAGTACTTC CASSDEGLRQETQYF
12 TRBD2 TRBJ2-1 many TRBV6-2/TRBV6-3 TGTGCCAGCAGGGCGGGGGACAATGAGCAGTTCTTC CASRAGDNEQFF
13 - TRBJ1-2 many TRBV11-2 TGTGCCAGCAGCGGGGGGGGGAACTATGGCTACACCTTC CASSGGGNYGYTF
15 - TRBJ1-4 many TRBV29-1 TGCAGCGTTGAACTCCCGGGAGGGGGGGACGAAAAACTGTTTTTT CSVELPGGGDEKLFF
12 - TRBJ2-7 - TRBV20-1 TGCAGTGCTCCTACAGGGCCCTACGAGCAGTACTTC CSAPTGPYEQYF
15 - TRBJ2-7 - TRBV5-1 TGCGCCAGCAGCCTCCAACCAGGGTGGGGATACGAGCAGTACTTC CASSLQPGWGYEQYF
14 - TRBJ2-7 many TRBV11-3 TGTGCCAGCAGCTTAGGACCCACAGGCTACGAGCAGTACTTC CASSLGPTGYEQYF
13 TRBD2 TRBJ2-5 - TRBV20-1 TGCAGTGCTAGAAGACTAGCGGGAGAGACCCAGTACTTC CSARRLAGETQYF
14 - TRBJ1-2 many TRBV7-8 TGTGCCAGCAGCTTATCCGGAGGATCCTATGGCTACACCTTC CASSLSGGSYGYTF
14 - TRBJ2-3 - TRBV7-9 TGTGCCAGCAGCTTAGCTGACTTCACAGATACGCAGTATTTT CASSLADFTDTQYF
15 - TRBJ1-2 few TRBV18 TGTGCCAGCTCACAAAGACAACTTGGGGACTATGGCTACACCTTC CASSQRQLGDYGYTF
15 TRBD2 TRBJ2-7 many TRBV7-2 TGTGCCAGCAGCTTAGATGCTAGCGGATCCTACGAGCAGTACTTC CASSLDASGSYEQYF
12 - TRBJ2-1 few TRBV20-1 TGCAGTGCTAGGGGGGTTCCCAATGAGCAGTTCTTC CSARGVPNEQFF
14 TRBD1 TRBJ1-1 many TRBV4-2 TGTGCCAGTGCAGCAGCCAAGGACAGGGGTGAGGCTTTCTTT CASAAAKDRGEAFF
16 TRBD2 TRBJ2-7 many TRBV7-2 TGTGCCAGCAGCCCCACCTATAGCGGGGGGGTCACAGAGCAGTACTTC CASSPTYSGGVTEQYF
14 - TRBJ1-1 many TRBV7-2 TGTGCCAGTACTAGTGTAGGGGGATTTACTGAAGCTTTCTTT CASTSVGGFTEAFF
13 TRBD1 TRBJ1-1 few TRBV3-1 TGTGCCAGCAGCCCGACAGGGAACAGGAATGCTTTCTTT CASSPTGNRNAFF
16 - TRBJ2-3 many TRBV7-2 TGTGCCAGCAGCTTAAGCCGAGCCGGCGGCACAGATACGCAGTATTTT CASSLSRAGGTDTQYF
16 TRBD1 TRBJ1-2 - TRBV6-2/TRBV6-3 TGTGCCAGCAGTTACGCCGGGACAGGGGGCTCGGAAGGCTACACCTTC CASSYAGTGGSEGYTF
15 - TRBJ1-4 many TRBV7-9 TGTGCCAGCAGCTGGGATGTTAGTGGCTTGGAAAAACTGTTTTTT CASSWDVSGLEKLFF
14 - TRBJ2-2 many TRBV2 TGTGCCAGCAGTGTGTGGGGGAACACCGGGGAGCTGTTTTTT CASSVWGNTGELFF
14 - TRBJ1-3 many TRBV11-2 TGTGCCAGCAGCTTAAACAGGGCTGGAAACACCATATATTTT CASSLNRAGNTIYF
17 TRBD2 TRBJ2-5 - TRBV25-1 TGTGCCAGCAGTGCTCCCTCCATAGCGGGCCTTGGCGAGACCCAGTACTTC CASSAPSIAGLGETQYF
15 - TRBJ2-5 many TRBV6-2/TRBV6-3 TGTGCCAGCAGTTACTCGAGGGGAAAAGGAGAGACCCAGTACTTC CASSYSRGKGETQYF
15 - TRBJ2-5 many TRBV9 TGTGCCAGCAGCGTAGTCGGAGTCCCCGAAGAGACCCAGTACTTC CASSVVGVPEETQYF
15 - TRBJ2-7 few TRBV28 TGTGCCAGCAGTTACGACAGGTCCCCCTCTCGAGAGCAGTACTTC CASSYDRSPSREQYF
14 - TRBJ1-6 few TRBV6-1 TGTGCCAGCAGCCGAGGGGGAAGCAATTCACCCCTCCACTTT CASSRGGSNSPLHF
15 - TRBJ2-1 many TRBV7-2 TGTGCCAGCAGCGGGGGGGCCGTTACCTACAATGAGCAGTTCTTC CASSGGAVTYNEQFF
14 TRBD2 TRBJ2-5 many TRBV7-2 TGTGCCAGCAGCTCTTACGGGGGGCAAGAGACCCAGTACTTC CASSSYGGQETQYF
16 TRBD2 TRBJ2-3 many TRBV7-3 TGTGCCAGCAGCCATCCGAGCGGGACTGGGGCAGATACGCAGTATTTT CASSHPSGTGADTQYF
13 - TRBJ2-3 - TRBV2 TGTGCCAGCACACAGGTCCGCACAGATACGCAGTATTTT CASTQVRTDTQYF
14 - TRBJ2-1 - TRBV18 TGTGCCAGCTCACCAACTTGGGGAGTCAATGAGCAGTTCTTC CASSPTWGVNEQFF